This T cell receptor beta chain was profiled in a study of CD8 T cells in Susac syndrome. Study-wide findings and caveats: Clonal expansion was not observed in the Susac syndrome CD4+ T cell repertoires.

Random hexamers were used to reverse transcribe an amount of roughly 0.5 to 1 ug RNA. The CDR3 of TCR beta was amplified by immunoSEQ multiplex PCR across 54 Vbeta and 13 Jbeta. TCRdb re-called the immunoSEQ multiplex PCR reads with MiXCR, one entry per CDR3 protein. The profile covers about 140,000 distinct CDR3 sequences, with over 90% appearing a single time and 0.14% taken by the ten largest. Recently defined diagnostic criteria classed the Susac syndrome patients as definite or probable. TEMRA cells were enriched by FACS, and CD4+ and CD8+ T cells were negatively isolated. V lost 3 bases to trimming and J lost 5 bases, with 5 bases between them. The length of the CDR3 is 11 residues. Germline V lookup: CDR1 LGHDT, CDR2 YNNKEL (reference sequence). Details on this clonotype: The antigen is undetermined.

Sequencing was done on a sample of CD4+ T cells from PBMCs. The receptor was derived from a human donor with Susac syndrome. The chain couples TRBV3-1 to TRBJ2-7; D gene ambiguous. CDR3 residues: CASSHYHEQYF. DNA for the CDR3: TGTGCCAGCAGCCACTACCACGAGCAGTACTTC.